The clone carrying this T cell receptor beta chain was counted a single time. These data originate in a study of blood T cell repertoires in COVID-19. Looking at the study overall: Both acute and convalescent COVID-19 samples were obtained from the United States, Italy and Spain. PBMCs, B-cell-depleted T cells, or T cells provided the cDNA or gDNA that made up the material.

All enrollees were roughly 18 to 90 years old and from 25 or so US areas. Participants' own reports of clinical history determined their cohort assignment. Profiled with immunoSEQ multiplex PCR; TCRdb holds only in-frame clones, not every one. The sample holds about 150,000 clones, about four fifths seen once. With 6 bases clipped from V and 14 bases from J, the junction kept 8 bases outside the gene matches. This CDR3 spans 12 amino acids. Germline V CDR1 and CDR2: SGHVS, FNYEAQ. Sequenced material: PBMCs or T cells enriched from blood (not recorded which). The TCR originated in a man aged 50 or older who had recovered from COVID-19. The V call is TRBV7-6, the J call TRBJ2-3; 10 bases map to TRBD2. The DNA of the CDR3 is TGTGCCAGCAGTCCTCAGCGGGGGGGTCTGTATTTT. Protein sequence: CASSPQRGGLYF.